This TCR beta chain was profiled in a study of radiation and T cells in renal cell carcinoma. As for time point: blood 2 weeks post-SBRT. The treatment here: 15 Gy SBRT to primary tumor, nephrectomy 4 weeks later. Study conclusions and caveats: Without pretreatment biopsies, baseline tumor clonotype presence was undetermined.

The J segment lost 5 bases and the V segment lost 2 bases, leaving 4 bases of the junction unmatched. The germline V gene has CDR1 MNHNY and CDR2 SVGAGI (reference sequence). The CDR3 length is 14 residues. The protocol was immunoSEQ multiplex PCR, while the TCRdb copy is restricted to in-frame clones and leaves out a portion. The sample holds some 76,000 clones, roughly 80% seen once. Concerning this clone itself: Antigen specificity is unknown.

Sequencing used blood, obtained from a patient whose treatment included radiotherapy and nephrectomy. This receptor was identified in a man aged 60 to 75 with renal cell carcinoma. The genes are TRBV6-6 and TRBJ1-1; 8 nucleotides align to TRBD1. CDR3 bases: TGTGCCAGCAGTTACGGACAGGGTAGGACTGAAGCTTTCTTT. It encodes CASSYGQGRTEAFF.